This TCR beta chain was documented in a study of blood T cell repertoires in COVID-19 (dated by TCRdb to between 2020 and 2021). Study-level background: Samples from collaborators originated in the United States, Italy and Spain and spanned both the acute and convalescent phases of COVID-19. Deeply sampled blood TCRbeta repertoires from subjects exposed to, actively infected with, or recovered from COVID-19 were included in the dataset. The repertoires were made available in a free public database intended to serve as a resource for research on the immune response to SARS-CoV-2. Samples came from the ongoing ImmuneRACE study (first 160 participants) plus 1,254 subjects from 6 global collaborators. Where available, HLA class I and class II types were taken from metadata supplied by the sample provider and were not determined by assay-based typing. The prospective study material was composed of cDNA or gDNA derived from T cells, B-cell-depleted T cells, or PBMCs. Nearly every sample came with metadata listing a de-identified subject ID, COVID-19 status, age in years and sex. The investigation overall reported the following: The amount of clinical and demographic metadata varied by source and participant and was provided uncurated.

V and J lose 1 base and 5 bases, and a span of 9 bases separates them. Spanning cysteine to phenylalanine, the CDR3 consists of 14 amino acids. The retained sequence is limited to the CDR3, 42 bases, with the frame set at the first base. The germline V gene yields SGHVS for CDR1 and FNYEAQ for CDR2. As regards this clone: Its antigen is still unknown. No base-level quality is on record; no much larger clone is a single base apart.

The collaborating institutions used their own protocols to collect whole blood in K2EDTA tubes. Collaborator samples were shipped for TCRbeta analysis as frozen whole blood, isolated PBMCs, or DNA extracted from either sample type. TCRbeta CDR3 regions were amplified from genomic DNA by means of the immunoSEQ Assay, a bias-controlled multiplex PCR. On the study's bioinformatics: The number of nucleated cells in each sample was estimated from the amplification of reference gene primers within the assay. To quantify the absolute abundance of each unique TCRbeta CDR3 rearrangement, sequence reads were collapsed and filtered. Productive Simpson clonality was computed per sample as the square root of Simpson's diversity index over productive rearrangements. TCRdb mirrors the immuneACCESS table, restricted to in-frame sequences. Some clones are absent from its copies; in checked studies, under half trace to an unresolved V gene, and the reason for the others is unknown. That table furnishes V, J and clone size, whereas the DNA furnished D and trimming. The sample contains fewer than 110,000 clones, around 90% of them found a single time. The ten largest clonotypes hold approximately 1.2% of the sample.

The sample consisted of peripheral blood. The clonotype originates from a woman aged 25 to 39 with acute or convalescent COVID-19. Rearrangement joined TRBV7-6 to TRBJ1-3, and possibly TRBD1, on 5 matching bases. The CDR3 reads as follows: CASSLGQGRNTIYF. The DNA reads TGTGCCAGCAGCTTAGGCCAGGGTAGAAACACCATATATTTT.